These 10 T cell receptor beta chains share one sample of origin, sequenced in a study of shared clonotypes between healthy human individuals (dated by TCRdb to the early 2020s). The protocol used for the library was the immunoSEQ multiplex PCR assay. Not all clones reach the TCRdb copy of this immuneACCESS table, which keeps in-frame sequences only. Checked studies attribute under half of the gap to unresolved V genes and leave the rest unexplained. In all, the sample holds 180,000 or so clones, and about 93% of those were seen once. The ten largest clonotypes hold around 0.067% of the sample. The sequenced sample consisted of naive CD4+ T cells sorted from blood. The cell subset or site label on this specimen signifies: CD45RA+ positively selected. The source is a woman aged 30 to 39 in good health.

The V call is TRBV5-1, the J call TRBJ2-1; unclear D gene. Looked up from germline, CDR1 is SGHRS and CDR2 is YFSETQ. Trimming removed 0 bases at V and 4 bases at J, with 14 bases between. CDR3 size: 16 residues. The CDR3: CASSLGSGWAYNEQFF. The CDR3 region has the DNA TGCGCCAGCAGCTTGGGTTCCGGGTGGGCGTACAATGAGCAGTTCTTC.

The rearrangement joins TRBV5-1 to TRBJ2-1; 7 bases line up with TRBD1. V was clipped by 6 bases and J by 0 bases; unmatched bases: 12. The CDR3 sequence is 17 residues long. Germline V gene sequence: CDR1 SGHRS, CDR2 YFSETQ. The CDR3 spells CASTGLGGRSSYNEQFF. DNA for the CDR3: TGCGCCAGCACCGGCCTAGGGGGCCGGAGCTCCTACAATGAGCAGTTCTTC.

The chain recombines TRBV9 with TRBJ1-2; tentative D call: TRBD1 (6 bases). This CDR3 has 16 amino acids. In germline, CDR1 is SGDLS, CDR2 YYNGEE. Trimming took off 4 bases at V and 7 bases at J, with 23 bases between the two ends. CDR3 sequence (DNA): TGTGCCAGCAGCTCTCCCGGAACGGGGGCGATTGCTGGCTACACCTTC. Translated, it gives CASSSPGTGAIAGYTF.

The chain recombines TRBV9 with TRBJ2-7, with 8 bases lining up with TRBD2. V lost 5 bases to trimming and J lost 3 bases; unmatched junction nucleotides: 10. The CDR3 contains 15 residues. The V gene's germline CDR1 is SGDLS and CDR2 YYNGEE. The DNA for the CDR3 is TGTGCCAGCAGTAGGGGGGCGGGAGGTCGCTACGAGCAGTACTTC. It encodes CASSRGAGGRYEQYF.

The chain recombines TRBV28 with TRBJ1-5; 9 nucleotides align to TRBD1. The CDR3 is made up of 15 amino acids. The V gene's germline CDR1 is MDHEN and CDR2 SYDVKM. Trimming removed 7 bases from V and 6 bases from J; junction bases left unmatched: 10. CDR3 loop: CASITGTGLPQPQHF. CDR3 DNA: TGTGCCAGCATTACCGGGACAGGGCTACCTCAGCCCCAGCATTTT.

The rearrangement uses TRBV7-9 and TRBJ2-1, with 10 bases that match TRBD2. This CDR3 comprises 14 residues. J was trimmed by 7 bases and V by 5 bases; bases with no gene match: 5. Per the germline V gene, CDR1 is SEHNR and CDR2 is FQNEAQ (reference sequence). This chain's CDR3 is CASSVSGGMNEQFF. Here the CDR3 DNA reads TGTGCCAGCAGCGTTAGCGGGGGGATGAATGAGCAGTTCTTC.

The chain is built from TRBV11-2 and TRBJ1-3; D remains unclear. The CDR3 runs 15 residues. From germline, CDR1 is SGHAT and CDR2 FQNNGV. V shed 5 bases and J shed 7 bases, with 18 bases lying between them. The CDR3 DNA follows: TGTGCCAGCAGCCCGACCTTTGGGTATTCGAACACCATATATTTT. Protein sequence: CASSPTFGYSNTIYF.

This chain uses TRBV29-1 with TRBJ2-7; 9 positions agree with TRBD2. The germline V gene has CDR1 SQVTM and CDR2 ANQGSEA. J lost 9 bases, V lost 8 bases, and 29 bases had no gene match. The CDR3 runs to 18 residues. The CDR3 DNA sequence: TGCAGCAGCCCCGTAGGCCGCACGACTAGCGGCCCCGCTATTGGGCAGTACTTC. Its translation: CSSPVGRTTSGPAIGQYF.

The rearrangement joins TRBV19 to TRBJ2-7; 10 nucleotides agree with TRBD2. V was clipped by 3 bases and J by 2 bases; unmatched bases: 4. CDR3 size: 15 residues. Germline CDR1 reads LNHDA; CDR2 reads SQIVND (reference sequence). The DNA for the CDR3 is TGTGCCAGTAGTATGGAACTAGCGGGACCCTACGAGCAGTACTTC. This encodes CASSMELAGPYEQYF.

The genes are TRBV5-4 and TRBJ1-1, with no clear D. Germline V CDR1 and CDR2: SGHNT, YYREEE (reference sequence). The CDR3 length is 16 residues. Deletions cut 0 bases from V and 0 bases from J, with 12 bases between. CDR3 sequence reads: CASSLAAVGVNTEAFF. CDR3 coding DNA: TGTGCCAGCAGCTTGGCGGCAGTTGGGGTGAACACTGAAGCTTTCTTT.